The 29 T cell receptor beta chains below all came from one sample that was sequenced in a study of radiotherapy plus CTLA-4 blockade in lung cancer. Using immunoSEQ multiplex PCR, the repertoire was profiled, and TCRdb retains in-frame clones only, with some absent. Seen here are 55,000 to 65,000 clones, approximately 76% observed once, and the top ten hold around 2.8%. Here the sequenced sample was peripheral blood, taken from a patient treated with radiotherapy plus ipilimumab. Every receptor here comes from a human donor with non-small cell lung cancer who had a complete response to radiotherapy plus ipilimumab.

The CDR3 is CASREIPGQGYNEQFF. The DNA for the CDR3 is TGTGCCAGCAGAGAGATTCCGGGACAGGGTTACAATGAGCAGTTCTTC. J is TRBJ2-1 and V is TRBV2; 9 nucleotides align to TRBD1. Germline loops: CDR1 SNHLY, CDR2 FYNNEI. The CDR3 covers 16 residues. With 6 bases clipped from V and 4 bases from J, the junction kept 10 bases outside the gene matches. The whole variable domain, filled in from reference TRBV2 and TRBJ2-1, reads EPEVTQTPSHQVTQMGQEVILRCVPISNHLYFYWYRQILGQKVEFLVSFYNNEISEKSEIFDDQFSVERPDGSNFTLKIRSTKLEDSAMYFCASREIPGQGYNEQFFGPGTRLTVL.

A single count supports this clone. The V gene is TRBV2, the J gene TRBJ2-7; 9 bases align to TRBD2. The CDR3 runs to 16 residues. Trimming cost V 6 bases and J 4 bases; bases outside gene matches: 13. CDR1 and CDR2 (germline): SNHLY, FYNNEI. In DNA, the CDR3 is TGTGCCAGCAGGCTAGCGGGAAGCGTAAAAGGGTACGAGCAGTACTTC. Its protein is CASRLAGSVKGYEQYF.

The chain couples TRBV6-5 to TRBJ1-2, with TRBD1 matching over 9 bases. J gave up 8 bases and V 4 bases, and 5 bases lay outside the gene matches. This CDR3 contains 13 residues. The germline CDR1 and CDR2 sequences are MNHEY and SVGAGI. Here the CDR3 DNA reads TGTGCCAGCAGTTCACAGGGGGCGGGGGGCTACACCTTC. Its translation: CASSSQGAGGYTF.

The chain recombines TRBV7-2 with TRBJ1-5, with 8 nucleotides matching TRBD1. V dropped 2 bases and J dropped 5; count of bases not matched to a gene: 5. The germline V gene encodes CDR1 SGHTA and CDR2 FQGNSA. This CDR3 contains 15 residues. The CDR3 bases are TGTGCCAGCAGCTTAAGCAGGGGGCGGTATCAGCCCCAGCATTTT. Its translation: CASSLSRGRYQPQHF.

The chain uses TRBV18 and TRBJ1-2, with 8 bases that match TRBD1. In germline, CDR1 is KGHSH, CDR2 LQKENI. The ends lost 3 bases at V and 5 bases at J; junction bases unmatched: 8. The CDR3 has 15 amino acids. DNA for the CDR3: TGTGCCAGCTCACCTCTGGACAGGGCTGGATATGGCTACACCTTC. Protein product: CASSPLDRAGYGYTF.

The chain is built from TRBV18 and TRBJ2-7; TRBD2 matches 9 bases. The germline CDR1 and CDR2 sequences are KGHSH and LQKENI. Unmatched junction bases numbered 11, after V lost 2 bases and J lost 12 bases. This CDR3 region has 14 residues. CDR3 loop: CASSPSSGRIGRYF. CDR3 in DNA: TGTGCCAGCTCACCATCGAGCGGGAGGATTGGGCGGTACTTC. Full variable domain (missing parts from reference TRBV18 and TRBJ2-7): NAGVMQNPRHLVRRRGQEARLRCSPMKGHSHVYWYRQLPEEGLKFMVYLQKENIIDESGMPKERFSAEFPKEGPSILRIQQVVRGDSAAYFCASSPSSGRIGRYFGPGTRLTVT.

V usage is TRBV5-1 and J usage is TRBJ1-1; 8 nucleotides agree with TRBD1. Germline-derived CDR1 and CDR2 are SGHRS and YFSETQ. CDR3 size: 15 residues. V dropped 4 bases and J dropped 5; count of bases not matched to a gene: 10. The CDR3 sequence is CASSQTGGSKTEAFF. CDR3 nucleotide sequence: TGCGCCAGCAGCCAAACAGGGGGGTCGAAGACTGAAGCTTTCTTT.

The CDR3: CASSLGWEGSYEQYF. The CDR3, as DNA: TGTGCCAGCAGCTTAGGGTGGGAGGGGAGCTACGAGCAGTACTTC. The chain has TRBV7-9 and TRBJ2-7; the match to TRBD2 covers 7 bases. The CDR3 extends over 15 amino acids. Germline CDR1 reads SEHNR; CDR2 reads FQNEAQ (reference sequence). J was trimmed by 3 bases and V by 1 base; bases with no gene match: 6.

The chain recombines TRBV5-5 with TRBJ1-5; D is possibly TRBD1 (6 bases). V dropped 0 bases and J dropped 6 bases, with 13 bases sitting between them. The CDR3 has 15 amino acids. Germline lookup yields CDR1 SGHKS and CDR2 YYEKEE (reference sequence). The CDR3 is CASSLGGGASQPQHF. The CDR3 DNA is TGTGCCAGCAGCTTGGGGGGGGGCGCATCTCAGCCCCAGCATTTT. Full variable domain (outside the CDR3, taken from reference TRBV5-5 and TRBJ1-5): DAGVTQSPTHLIKTRGQQVTLRCSPISGHKSVSWYQQVLGQGPQFIFQYYEKEERGRGNFPDRFSARQFPNYSSELNVNALLLGDSALYLCASSLGGGASQPQHFGDGTRLSIL.

The CDR3 region is CASTRDYNEQFF. CDR3 coding DNA: TGTGCCAGCACCAGGGATTACAATGAGCAGTTCTTC. This rearrangement joins TRBV28 to TRBJ2-1; weak D call: TRBD1 (5 bases). Trimming removed 7 bases from V and 4 bases from J, with 8 bases in between. CDR3 size: 12 residues. Germline CDR1 reads MDHEN; CDR2 reads SYDVKM. The full variable domain, in which reference TRBV28 and TRBJ2-1 provide the parts outside the CDR3, is DVKVTQSSRYLVKRTGEKVFLECVQDMDHENMFWYRQDPGLGLRLIYFSYDVKMKEKGDIPEGYSVSREKKERFSLILESASTNQTSMYLCASTRDYNEQFFGPGTRLTVL.

The chain carries TRBV2 and TRBJ2-5, with TRBD1 as a possible D gene (5 bases). CDR1 and CDR2 from the germline V gene are SNHLY and FYNNEI. With 6 bases removed from V and 1 base from J, the gap between germline ends came to 12 bases. This CDR3 contains 14 residues. This CDR3 is CASRPRTRQETQYF. For the CDR3, the DNA is TGTGCCAGCAGACCGAGGACACGCCAAGAGACCCAGTACTTC.

J is TRBJ2-7 and V is TRBV28; TRBD1 matches at 10 bases. CDR1 MDHEN and CDR2 SYDVKM come from the germline V gene. The V gene end was trimmed by 8 bases and the J gene end by 9 bases; junction bases not matched to a gene: 13. This CDR3 spans 14 amino acids. CDR3 in DNA: TGTGCCAGCGTAGGGACAGGGGTCTCCCTAGGGCAGTACTTC. The encoded protein is CASVGTGVSLGQYF.

This chain joins TRBV28 and TRBJ1-5; the D is unclear. The CDR3 has 16 amino acids. Per the germline V gene, CDR1 is MDHEN and CDR2 is SYDVKM. V dropped 1 base and J dropped 0 bases, with 10 bases sitting between them. The CDR3 DNA follows: TGTGCCAGCAGTTTATTTCCAGGAACTAGCAATCAGCCCCAGCATTTT. Protein sequence: CASSLFPGTSNQPQHF.

J is TRBJ2-1 and V is TRBV10-2; TRBD2 agrees at 9 bases. J lost 7 bases, V lost 4 bases, and 8 bases had no gene match. The CDR3 is 15 residues long. CDR1 is WSHSY, CDR2 SAAADI, per germline. This CDR3 reads CASSAGSGSRNEQFF. The CDR3 region has the DNA TGCGCCAGCAGTGCGGGTAGCGGGAGTAGGAATGAGCAGTTCTTC.

The J gene is TRBJ2-5, the V gene TRBV10-3; no clear D. This CDR3 has 14 amino acids. The germline V gene has CDR1 ENHRY and CDR2 SYGVKD. V lost 10 bases and J lost 5, with 20 bases in between. The CDR3 loop reads CASSSFTVRETQYF. The CDR3 nucleotides are TGTGCCAGCTCGAGCTTCACGGTGAGGGAGACCCAGTACTTC.

This clone was seen more than once but under ten times. This rearrangement joins TRBV18 to TRBJ1-2, with TRBD1 identical over 9 bases. Germline V gene lookup returns CDR1 KGHSH and CDR2 LQKENI. The J segment lost 8 bases and the V segment lost 3 bases, leaving 10 bases of the junction unmatched. The CDR3 runs 15 residues. CDR3 sequence (DNA): TGTGCCAGCTCACCCGGGGACAGGGATGTGTGGGGCTACACCTTC. Encoded protein: CASSPGDRDVWGYTF. Together with reference TRBV18 and TRBJ1-2, the CDR3 gives the full variable domain: NAGVMQNPRHLVRRRGQEARLRCSPMKGHSHVYWYRQLPEEGLKFMVYLQKENIIDESGMPKERFSAEFPKEGPSILRIQQVVRGDSAAYFCASSPGDRDVWGYTFGSGTRLTVV.

The chain couples TRBV9 to TRBJ1-1; D is ambiguous. Germline values: CDR1 SGDLS, CDR2 YYNGEE. The CDR3 spans 13 residues. Trimming took off 0 bases at V and 8 bases at J, with 11 bases between the two ends. The CDR3 reads CASSVDGRLEAFF. In DNA, the CDR3 is TGTGCCAGCAGCGTAGATGGGAGACTCGAAGCTTTCTTT.

The V call is TRBV28, the J call TRBJ1-5; 8 bases align to TRBD1. This CDR3 region has 12 residues. V trimming: 8 bases; J trimming: 6 bases; junction bases outside the gene matches: 3. Germline values: CDR1 MDHEN, CDR2 SYDVKM. For the CDR3, the DNA is TGTGCCAGCCGAACAGGGGGTCAGCCCCAGCATTTT. This codes for CASRTGGQPQHF.

This chain uses TRBV5-1 with TRBJ2-3; no clear D gene. The V gene's germline CDR1 is SGHRS and CDR2 YFSETQ. The V and J ends lost 4 bases and 0 bases respectively, with 15 bases between them. The length of the CDR3 is 16 residues. DNA of the CDR3: TGCGCCAGCAGCCCCGCGGCCCTTACTAGCACAGATACGCAGTATTTT. This gives the protein CASSPAALTSTDTQYF.

The chain couples TRBV7-2 to TRBJ2-5, with TRBD2 as a possible D gene (5 bases). Deletions cut 5 bases from V and 5 bases from J, with 12 bases between. There are 13 residues in the CDR3. Germline-derived CDR1 and CDR2 are SGHTA and FQGNSA. CDR3 in amino acids: CASSRRGWETQYF. The DNA of the CDR3 is TGTGCCAGCAGCCGTCGCGGGTGGGAGACCCAGTACTTC.

This clone appeared a few times. This chain links TRBV5-4 with TRBJ1-1; D ambiguous. Trimming left V 7 bases short and J 1 base short, with 5 bases between. There are 11 residues in the CDR3. Germline CDR1 and CDR2: SGHNT and YYREEE (reference sequence). The CDR3 region is CASSGNTEAFF. The DNA of the CDR3 is TGTGCCAGCTCAGGGAACACTGAAGCTTTCTTT.

The chain uses TRBV27 and TRBJ2-7, with D tentatively TRBD1 (6 bases). V was pared by 2 bases and J by 0 bases, with 17 bases between. This CDR3 region has 17 residues. The germline V gene has CDR1 MNHEY and CDR2 SMNVEV (reference sequence). CDR3 bases: TGTGCCAGCAGTTTAAAGGGTGGGGGCGCATCCTCCTACGAGCAGTACTTC. Residues: CASSLKGGGASSYEQYF.

The chain employs TRBV10-3 and TRBJ2-5; 12 nucleotides agree with TRBD2. The germline gives CDR1 ENHRY, CDR2 SYGVKD. The CDR3 length is 15 residues. The junction had 12 bases not matched to a gene; V was cut back by 5 bases and J by 11 bases. The CDR3 sequence is CAISSSSGRAGEQYF. Here the CDR3 DNA reads TGTGCCATCAGTTCTTCTAGCGGGAGGGCAGGGGAGCAGTACTTC.

V is TRBV5-1 and J is TRBJ1-1; D is perhaps TRBD1 (6 bases). The V and J ends lost 6 bases and 1 base respectively, with 25 bases between them. The CDR3 covers 18 residues. The germline CDR1 and CDR2 sequences are SGHRS and YFSETQ. The CDR3, as DNA: TGCGCCAGCACCGTTACTTACCGTACAGGGACCTCGAACACTGAAGCTTTCTTT. It codes for CASTVTYRTGTSNTEAFF.

This rearrangement joins TRBV6-5 to TRBJ2-7, with 7 positions matching TRBD2. V was pared by 2 bases and J by 1 base, with 2 bases of the junction left unmatched. The CDR3 runs 14 residues. The germline gives CDR1 MNHEY, CDR2 SVGAGI. In nucleotides, the CDR3 is TGTGCCAGCAGTTACGGACTAGGGTCCTACGAGCAGTACTTC. It is translated as CASSYGLGSYEQYF.

The genes are TRBV6-5 and TRBJ2-1; TRBD1 might be the D (5 bases). V gave up 10 bases and J gave up 7 bases, with 20 bases separating them. In germline, CDR1 is MNHEY, CDR2 SVGAGI. The CDR3 sequence is 14 residues long. CDR3 protein: CATWAPGKGNEQFF. The DNA of the CDR3 is TGTGCCACATGGGCCCCAGGGAAAGGGAATGAGCAGTTCTTC.

This clone was picked up a small number of times. The chain combines TRBV10-3 with TRBJ1-5; D unclear. Per germline, CDR1 ENHRY and CDR2 SYGVKD. The CDR3 sequence is 14 residues long. The V end lost 10 bases, the J end lost 0 bases, and 13 bases lay between the germline ends. The CDR3 DNA follows: TGTGCCACTTTGGACGGGAATAGCAATCAGCCCCAGCATTTT. It encodes CATLDGNSNQPQHF.

The CDR3 DNA reads as TGTGCCAGCAGTACCGAGCAGGGTCGGACCGCAGAGCAGTTCTTC. Translated: CASSTEQGRTAEQFF. This chain links TRBV6-6 with TRBJ2-1, with D possibly TRBD1 on 5 matching bases. Trimming stripped 5 bases from V and 10 bases from J, with 21 bases between. Germline CDR1 reads MNHNY; CDR2 reads SVGAGI (reference sequence). The CDR3 extends over 15 amino acids.

The CDR3 spells CASSFSGGNTEAFF. CDR3 nucleotide sequence: TGTGCCAGCAGCTTCTCAGGGGGGAACACTGAAGCTTTCTTT. This chain joins TRBV7-2 and TRBJ1-1; 7 nucleotides match TRBD1. Germline CDR1 reads SGHTA; CDR2 reads FQGNSA. This CDR3 contains 14 residues. J was trimmed by 1 base and V by 3 bases; bases with no gene match: 2.